Listed below are T cell receptor beta chains from one sample, sequenced in a study of blood T cell repertoires in COVID-19. The assay was immunoSEQ multiplex PCR, and TCRdb's table has in-frame clones only and misses some. Of 130,000 to 150,000 clones listed, 87% were seen once; the top ten hold approximately 6.2%. The sample was peripheral blood. The receptors originated from an older man with acute or convalescent COVID-19. CDR3s include the opening cysteine and the closing phenylalanine or tryptophan. Expanded clones are given a class, and other clones once, few, many or no size at all.

V gene,clone size,CDR3 protein
TRBV3-1/TRBV3-2,.,CASSRLTGGSGNTIYF
TRBV6-5,.,CASGQGSLVGYTF
TRBV11-2,.,CASSLIGAAGELFF
TRBV28,.,CASSQGVYGYTF
TRBV27,.,CASSSPLSSYEQYF
TRBV18,.,CASSPSSLHNSPLHF
TRBV6-5,once,CASSYSQSTDTQYF
TRBV15,once,CATSSRPGQGAGEQYF
TRBV25-1,.,CASSESRPTTGELFF
TRBV19,once,CASRTGPQPQHF
TRBV4-2,.,CASSQESSGGTETQYF
TRBV5-4,.,CASSPNRNGYTF
TRBV10-3,.,CAIRGTGNTEAFF
TRBV5-6,.,CASNIDKDEQYF
TRBV7-2,.,CASSLTGYGYTF
TRBV28,.,CASSLAGGNTGELFF
TRBV5-1,.,CASNRAASGGATDTQYF
TRBV6-1,.,CASSEAYGGVTEAFF
TRBV29-1,.,CSVDGQGGTEAFF
TRBV9,.,CASSFSGTSGPRSEQFF
TRBV24-1,.,CATSDAGTGVTDTQYF
TRBV5-1,.,CASSSLQGAETQYF
TRBV2,.,CASRPGQGGYNSPLHF
TRBV27,.,CASSLAGETNYGYTF
TRBV5-8,.,CASRPRTYNQPQHF
TRBV28,.,CASSLTRRGSEQYF
TRBV7-3,.,CASSFSGGRVNEQFF
TRBV12-5,.,CASGFERGSVTEAFF
TRBV5-8,.,CASSLGQGADTQYF
TRBV21-1,.,CASSKEGQGAREQYF
TRBV9,.,CASSFGTSGAYEQYF
TRBV6-2/TRBV6-3,.,CASSTVAVSTDTQYF
TRBV7-3,.,CASSPFSRASGNNEQFF